These 14 T cell receptor beta chains came from one sample sequenced in a study of T cell changes during pregnancy in multiple sclerosis. Data came from immunoSEQ multiplex PCR; TCRdb stores just in-frame clones and leaves some out. The data show 30,000 to 40,000 clones, approximately 90% seen once. Sequenced here: CD8+ T cells from peripheral blood mononuclear cells, sampled before pregnancy. These receptors were collected from a female donor with multiple sclerosis, enrolled in a pregnancy study.

This chain uses TRBV2 with TRBJ2-7, with 10 bases that match TRBD2. CDR3 length equals 15 residues. Germline CDR1 is SNHLY and CDR2 is FYNNEI. The V and J ends lost 4 bases and 3 bases, in that order; junction bases with no gene match: 6. CDR3 residues: CASSVETSGFYEQYF. CDR3 coding DNA: TGTGCCAGCAGTGTTGAGACTAGCGGGTTCTACGAGCAGTACTTC.

CDR3 residues: CASSPTHDRTQYF. In DNA form, the CDR3 reads TGTGCCAGCAGCCCCACCCATGACAGGACTCAGTACTTC. This chain connects TRBV7-9 to TRBJ2-7; weak D call: TRBD1 (6 bases). Germline CDR1 SEHNR, CDR2 FQNEAQ (reference sequence). CDR3 length: 13 residues. Trimming removed 5 bases from V and 10 bases from J, with 18 bases in between.

The chain is built from TRBV2 and TRBJ1-2, with D possibly being TRBD1 (5 bases). V lost 2 bases and J lost 3, with 16 bases in between. The CDR3 extends over 16 amino acids. Germline V lookup: CDR1 SNHLY, CDR2 FYNNEI. The CDR3 protein is CASSELQGRVDYGYTF. CDR3 bases: TGTGCCAGCAGTGAACTCCAGGGCCGAGTAGACTATGGCTACACCTTC.

This chain connects TRBV11-2 to TRBJ2-5, with TRBD2 identical over 7 bases. The CDR3 covers 14 residues. The V segment lost 10 bases and the J segment 0 bases; nucleotides outside the gene matches: 8. The V gene's germline CDR1 is SGHAT and CDR2 FQNNGV. The CDR3 region is CATTRGGYQETQYF. CDR3 DNA sequence: TGTGCCACCACCCGCGGGGGATACCAAGAGACCCAGTACTTC.

The chain joins TRBV11-2 to TRBJ1-2; no reliable D call. Germline V lookup: CDR1 SGHAT, CDR2 FQNNGV. Trimming removed 5 bases at V and 4 bases at J, with 8 bases between. The CDR3 length is 12 residues. The CDR3, as DNA: TGTGCCAGCAGCCCCCTGAGCTATGGCTACACCTTC. It translates to CASSPLSYGYTF.

This chain joins TRBV5-6 and TRBJ2-3; 14 bases agree with TRBD2. Germline loops: CDR1 SGHDT, CDR2 YYEEEE. The junction had 8 bases not matched to a gene; V was cut back by 0 bases and J by 2 bases. The CDR3 runs to 19 residues. CDR3 nucleotide sequence: TGTGCCAGCAGCTTGGCAGAGGGACTAGCGGGGGAGATCACAGATACGCAGTATTTT. This encodes CASSLAEGLAGEITDTQYF.

The table lists this clone with a few counts. This sample also contains other DNA sequences that code for the same CDR3. The rearrangement joins TRBV6-4 to TRBJ2-3; 8 bases line up with TRBD2. The CDR3 is made up of 14 amino acids. Germline loops: CDR1 MRHNA, CDR2 SNTAGT. V dropped 3 bases and J dropped 1; count of bases not matched to a gene: 0. The CDR3 sequence: CASSEAGGTDTQYF. The CDR3 DNA is TGTGCCAGCAGTGAAGCGGGGGGCACAGATACGCAGTATTTT.

V gene TRBV5-6 combines with J gene TRBJ2-1; 13 bases map to TRBD2. Germline V gene lookup returns CDR1 SGHDT and CDR2 YYEEEE. The CDR3 is made up of 18 amino acids. V lost 2 bases to trimming and J lost 2 bases; unmatched junction nucleotides: 7. The CDR3 nucleotides are TGTGCCAGCAGCTTAGGACTAGCGGGAGTTTTTACCTACAATGAGCAGTTCTTC. Residues: CASSLGLAGVFTYNEQFF.

CDR3 DNA: TGCGCCAGCAGCCAAGATAGCGGGGCGCGAGAGACCCAGTACTTC. This sequence encodes CASSQDSGARETQYF. This chain uses TRBV4-3 with TRBJ2-5, with 8 bases identical to TRBD2. CDR1 and CDR2 from the germline V gene are LGHNA and YSLEER. V shed 0 bases, J shed 4 bases, and the junction held 4 bases outside the gene matches. The CDR3 contains 15 residues.

This chain connects TRBV5-5 to TRBJ1-4, with 8 bases identical to TRBD1. From germline, CDR1 is SGHKS and CDR2 YYEKEE (reference sequence). V dropped 4 bases and J dropped 6; count of bases not matched to a gene: 5. CDR3 length: 14 residues. The CDR3 DNA follows: TGTGCCAGCAGCCCAACAGGGGGAGATGAAAAACTGTTTTTT. It translates to CASSPTGGDEKLFF.

This clone was detected only once. V is TRBV10-3 and J is TRBJ2-7; 8 bases agree with TRBD1. Germline CDR1 reads ENHRY; CDR2 reads SYGVKD. The CDR3 runs 14 residues. V lost 6 bases and J lost 1; bases outside the gene matches: 5. DNA for the CDR3: TGTGCCATCAGGACAGGGGACCTATCCTACGAGCAGTACTTC. Translation: CAIRTGDLSYEQYF.

The rearrangement uses TRBV4-3 and TRBJ1-5; D is undetermined. The germline V gene has CDR1 LGHNA and CDR2 YSLEER. The V and J ends lost 1 base and 6 bases respectively, with 13 bases between them. CDR3 length: 15 residues. As DNA, the CDR3 is TGCGCCAGCAGCCAAGGATTGTCATCAGGTCAGCCCCAGCATTTT. Its protein product is CASSQGLSSGQPQHF.

This rearrangement joins TRBV19 to TRBJ2-2; 7 nucleotides agree with TRBD2. The CDR3 is 12 residues long. V lost 8 bases to trimming and J lost 6 bases; unmatched junction nucleotides: 3. Germline values: CDR1 LNHDA, CDR2 SQIVND (reference sequence). The CDR3 DNA reads TGTGCCAGTTTGGGACTACCCGGGGAGCTGTTTTTT. Its protein product is CASLGLPGELFF. Supplemented by reference TRBV19 and TRBJ2-2, the full variable domain reads DGGITQSPKYLFRKEGQNVTLSCEQNLNHDAMYWYRQDPGQGLRLIYYSQIVNDFQKGDIAEGYSVSREKKESFPLTVTSAQKNPTAFYLCASLGLPGELFFGEGSRLTVL.

This clone was recorded only once. The chain couples TRBV21-1 to TRBJ1-6. TRBV21-1 is shown as a pseudogene. CDR3 length: 17 amino acids. The CDR3 nucleotides read TGTGCCAGCAGCAAAGCCATAACGGGTTCTATTCTTGGGCCCCTCCACTTT. Translated: CASSKAITGSILGPLHF.